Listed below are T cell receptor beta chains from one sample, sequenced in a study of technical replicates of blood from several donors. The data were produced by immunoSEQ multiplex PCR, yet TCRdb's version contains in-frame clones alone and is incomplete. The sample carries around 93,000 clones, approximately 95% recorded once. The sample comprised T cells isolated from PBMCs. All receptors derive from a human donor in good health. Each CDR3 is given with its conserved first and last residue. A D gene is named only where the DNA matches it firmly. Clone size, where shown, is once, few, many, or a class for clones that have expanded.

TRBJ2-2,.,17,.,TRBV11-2,TGTGCCAGCAGCTTAGGAACAGCCTGGGCAAATACCGGGGAGCTGTTTTTT,CASSLGTAWANTGELFF
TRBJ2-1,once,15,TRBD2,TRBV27,TGTGCCAGCAGGCCCCGACTAGCGACTGGGGATGAGCAGTTCTTC,CASRPRLATGDEQFF
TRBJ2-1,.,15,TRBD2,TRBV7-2,TGTGCCAGCAGCTCTCAAGCGGGAGTGGTCAATGAGCAGTTCTTC,CASSSQAGVVNEQFF
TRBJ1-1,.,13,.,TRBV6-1,TGTGCCAGCCTGGGGAGGGGTTTGCCTGAAGCTTTCTTT,CASLGRGLPEAFF
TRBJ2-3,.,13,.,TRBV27,TGTGCCAGCAGTCCAACTTACACAGATACGCAGTATTTT,CASSPTYTDTQYF
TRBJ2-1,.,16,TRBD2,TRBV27,TGTTCCCGGGAGGCTCAGGTAGCGGGACCATACAATGAGCAGTTCTTC,CSREAQVAGPYNEQFF
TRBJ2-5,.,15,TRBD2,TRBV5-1,TGCGCCAGCAGCTCCCTAGCGGGAGGGGGAGAGACCCAGTACTTC,CASSSLAGGGETQYF
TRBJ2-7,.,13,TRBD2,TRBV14,TGTGCCAGCAGCCAAGTATTAGGGAGGGGCCAGTACTTC,CASSQVLGRGQYF
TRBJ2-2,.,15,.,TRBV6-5,TGTGCCAGCAGCCTAGATTCTGGGGGGACCGGGGAGCTGTTTTTT,CASSLDSGGTGELFF
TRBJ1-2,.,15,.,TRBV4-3,TGCGCCAGCAGCCAAGAGTCCAATAGACTCTATGGCTACACCTTC,CASSQESNRLYGYTF
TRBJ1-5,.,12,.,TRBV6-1,TGTGCCAGCAGTGCACAGGGTCAGCCCCAGCATTTT,CASSAQGQPQHF
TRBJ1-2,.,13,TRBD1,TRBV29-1,TGCAGCGTTGAGACCGGGACAGGGGGTGGCTACACCTTC,CSVETGTGGGYTF
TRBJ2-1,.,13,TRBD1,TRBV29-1,TGCAGCGTTGGACAGGGGGCCACCAGTGAGCAGTTCTTC,CSVGQGATSEQFF
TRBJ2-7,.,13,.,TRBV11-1,TGTGCCAGCAGTCGCAGGTTCTTGAACGAGCAGTACTTC,CASSRRFLNEQYF
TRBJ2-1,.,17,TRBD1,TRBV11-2,TGTGCCAGCAGCTTATATCAGGGGGTAAGCTCCTACAATGAGCAGTTCTTC,CASSLYQGVSSYNEQFF